A single sample is the source of the 14 T cell receptor beta chains below, sequenced in a study of cytomegalovirus exposure and HLA in healthy donors (dated 2017 in TCRdb). Receptor amplification or capture employed the immunoSEQ multiplex PCR assay. A mixture of 60 forward primers for TCR Vbeta segments and 13 reverse primers for TCR Jbeta segments was used in the multiplex PCR. Held by TCRdb, this immuneACCESS table contains in-frame sequences only and omits some clones. Under half of the omission traces to an unresolved V gene where checked; the cause of the rest is unknown. A total of nearly 110,000 clones appear in this sample, around 82% of them only once. The biggest ten clones account for roughly 1.6% of the sample. The sample comprised PBMCs. The receptors shown here come from a middle-aged man in good health and CMV-seronegative.

The chain couples TRBV4-3 to TRBJ1-2, with TRBD1 identical over 8 bases. CDR3 length equals 15 residues. With 4 bases clipped from V and 0 bases from J, the junction kept 4 bases outside the gene matches. Germline lookup yields CDR1 LGHNA and CDR2 YSLEER. DNA of the CDR3: TGCGCCAGCAGCCCTGGGACAGGCCCTAACTATGGCTACACCTTC. It yields the protein CASSPGTGPNYGYTF.

V gene TRBV5-1 combines with J gene TRBJ2-2; 10 bases align to TRBD1. Germline V gene sequence: CDR1 SGHRS, CDR2 YFSETQ. After removal of 3 bases from V and 1 base from J, the junction contained 6 bases not matched to a gene. The CDR3 consists of 17 residues. The CDR3 bases are TGCGCCAGCAGCTCGCAGACAGGGGGCCGGAACACCGGGGAGCTGTTTTTT. Protein sequence: CASSSQTGGRNTGELFF.

The V and J genes are TRBV6-1 and TRBJ2-2, with 10 bases that match TRBD2. The V and J ends lost 2 bases and 5 bases, in that order; junction bases with no gene match: 2. CDR1 MNHNS and CDR2 SASEGT come from the germline V gene. This CDR3 is 15 amino acids long. The CDR3 DNA follows: TGTGCCAGCAGTGAACTAGCGGGGGTTACCGGGGAGCTGTTTTTT. This sequence encodes CASSELAGVTGELFF.

The gene calls are TRBV5-6 and TRBJ2-5, with 8 bases matching TRBD2. The V gene's germline CDR1 is SGHDT and CDR2 YYEEEE. The junction had 13 bases not matched to a gene; V was cut back by 0 bases and J by 6 bases. This CDR3 spans 17 amino acids. CDR3 region: CASSLDPSGLRAKTQYF. The CDR3 nucleotides are TGTGCCAGCAGCTTGGATCCTAGCGGGTTGAGAGCAAAGACCCAGTACTTC.

This chain joins TRBV6-1 and TRBJ2-1; D is possibly TRBD1 (6 bases). The CDR3 totals 15 residues. Germline V gene lookup returns CDR1 MNHNS and CDR2 SASEGT. Trimming took 2 bases from V and 3 from J, leaving 11 bases between them. The CDR3 protein is CASSEIGGFYNEQFF. For the CDR3, the DNA is TGTGCCAGCAGTGAAATAGGGGGATTCTACAATGAGCAGTTCTTC.

The genes are TRBV4-2 and TRBJ2-5; 8 bases map to TRBD2. V shed 1 base and J 5 bases; nucleotides not matched to a gene: 9. This CDR3 is 16 amino acids long. From germline, CDR1 is LGHNA and CDR2 YNFKEQ. CDR3 sequence: CASSQVRTSGRETQYF. The CDR3 bases are TGTGCCAGCAGCCAAGTTCGCACTAGCGGACGGGAGACCCAGTACTTC.

This clone has just a few counts. The chain combines TRBV6-1 with TRBJ1-1, with D possibly TRBD1 on 6 matching bases. Germline V gene data show CDR1 as MNHNS and CDR2 as SASEGT. This CDR3 comprises 11 residues. V lost 6 bases to trimming and J lost 6 bases, with 8 bases between them. The CDR3 DNA sequence: TGTGCCAGCAGGTGGACAGCTGAAGCTTTCTTT. This translates into CASRWTAEAFF.

This clone was detected a few times. The V gene is TRBV7-2, the J gene TRBJ2-2; 12 nucleotides match TRBD2. The J segment lost 4 bases and the V segment lost 5 bases, leaving 5 bases of the junction unmatched. The CDR3 extends over 16 amino acids. In germline, CDR1 is SGHTA, CDR2 FQGNSA. The CDR3 sequence is CASSPWTSGATGELFF. The CDR3 region has the DNA TGTGCCAGCAGCCCTTGGACTAGCGGGGCCACCGGGGAGCTGTTTTTT.

The chain uses TRBV20-1 and TRBJ2-7; D might be TRBD2 (5 bases). This CDR3 region has 11 residues. Germline loops: CDR1 DFQATT, CDR2 SNEGSKA (reference sequence). The V end lost 6 bases, the J end lost 5 bases, and 11 bases lay between the germline ends. The CDR3 protein is CSARRGDEQYF. The CDR3 DNA reads TGCAGTGCCCGACGGGGAGACGAGCAGTACTTC.

V gene TRBV9 combines with J gene TRBJ2-3; 15 bases agree with TRBD2. Unmatched junction bases numbered 14, after V lost 4 bases and J lost 2 bases. From germline, CDR1 is SGDLS and CDR2 YYNGEE. CDR3 length: 20 amino acids. The CDR3 coding sequence is TGTGCCAGCAGCCCAGGGACTAGCGGGGGGACCTACTACTCCACAGATACGCAGTATTTT. Encoded protein: CASSPGTSGGTYYSTDTQYF.

The rearrangement joins TRBV5-6 to TRBJ1-2; 9 bases agree with TRBD1. The germline CDR1 and CDR2 sequences are SGHDT and YYEEEE. V dropped 0 bases and J dropped 8; count of bases not matched to a gene: 8. This CDR3 region has 15 residues. The CDR3 bases are TGTGCCAGCAGCTTGGACTACAGGGGGCTTCGGGGCTACACCTTC. Protein sequence: CASSLDYRGLRGYTF.

The V gene is TRBV19, the J gene TRBJ1-1, with 7 bases lining up with TRBD1. The CDR3 sequence is 13 residues long. Trimming at V came to 9 bases and at J to 0 bases, leaving 4 bases not matched to a gene. Germline CDR1 LNHDA, CDR2 SQIVND (reference sequence). CDR3 sequence: CASQGQLNTEAFF. The CDR3 bases are TGTGCCAGCCAGGGACAGTTGAACACTGAAGCTTTCTTT.

The J gene is TRBJ2-5, the V gene TRBV7-2; TRBD2 matches at 7 bases. The DNA end favors TRBJ2-7, so the J call may be wrong. Looked up from germline, CDR1 is SGHTA and CDR2 is FQGNSA. The CDR3 covers 15 residues. The CDR3 is CASSLSLAESYEQYF. CDR3 sequence (DNA): TGTGCCAGCAGCTTAAGTCTAGCGGAGTCCTACGAGCAGTACTTC.

The chain carries TRBV18 and TRBJ1-5; 9 bases map to TRBD1. V lost 3 bases and J lost 6; bases outside the gene matches: 6. The CDR3 has 15 residues. The germline V gene has CDR1 KGHSH and CDR2 LQKENI. CDR3 protein: CASSPGQGLGQPQHF. CDR3 coding DNA: TGTGCCAGCTCACCGGGACAGGGTCTGGGTCAGCCCCAGCATTTT.